This TCR beta chain was identified in a study of T cells in Graves' hyperthyroidism and ophthalmopathy. This clonotype has a count of ten or more. RNA transcripts provided the source from which TCR beta CDR3 regions were amplified. The HTBI primer set served for first-round RT-PCR of the TCR CDR3. TCRdb analysed the multiplex PCR reads with MiXCR anew, one entry per CDR3 protein. The sample has roughly 840,000 distinct CDR3 sequences; about 38% are singletons. Germline values: CDR1 SQVTM, CDR2 ANQGSEA. The length of the CDR3 is 11 residues. V lost 6 bases and J lost 5, with 10 bases in between. Uncontrolled infection, other autoimmune disease, pregnancy and lactation each barred patients from inclusion.

The sample comprised blood. The TCR originated in a man between 18 and 29 years old with Graves' hyperthyroidism. The chain is built from TRBV29-1 and TRBJ1-1; no clear D gene. CDR3 loop: CSVGRQTEAFF. The DNA of the CDR3 is TGCAGCGTCGGACGGCAGACTGAAGCTTTCTTT.